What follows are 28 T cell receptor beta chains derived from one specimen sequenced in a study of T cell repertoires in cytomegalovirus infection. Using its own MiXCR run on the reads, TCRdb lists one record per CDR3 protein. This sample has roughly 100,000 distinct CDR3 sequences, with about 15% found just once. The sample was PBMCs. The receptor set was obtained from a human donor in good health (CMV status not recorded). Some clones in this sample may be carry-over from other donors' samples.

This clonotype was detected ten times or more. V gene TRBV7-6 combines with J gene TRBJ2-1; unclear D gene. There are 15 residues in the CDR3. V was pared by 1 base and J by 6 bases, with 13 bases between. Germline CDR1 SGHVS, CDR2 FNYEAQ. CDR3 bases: TGTGCCAGCAGCTTAGAAGAAGGCACCCGCAATGAGCAGTTCTTC. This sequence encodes CASSLEEGTRNEQFF.

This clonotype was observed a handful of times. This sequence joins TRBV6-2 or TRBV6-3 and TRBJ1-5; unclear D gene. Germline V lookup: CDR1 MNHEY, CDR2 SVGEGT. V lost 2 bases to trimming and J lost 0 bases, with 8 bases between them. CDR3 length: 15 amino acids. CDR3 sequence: CASSYTRYSNQPQHF. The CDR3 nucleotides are TGTGCCAGCAGTTACACTAGATATAGCAATCAGCCCCAGCATTTT.

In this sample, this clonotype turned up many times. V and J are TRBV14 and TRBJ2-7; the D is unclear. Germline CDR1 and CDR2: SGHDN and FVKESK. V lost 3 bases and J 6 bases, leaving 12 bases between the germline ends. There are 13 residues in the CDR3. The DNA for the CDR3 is TGTGCCAGCAGCCAGGCACAGTTCTCCGAGCAGTACTTC. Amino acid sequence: CASSQAQFSEQYF.

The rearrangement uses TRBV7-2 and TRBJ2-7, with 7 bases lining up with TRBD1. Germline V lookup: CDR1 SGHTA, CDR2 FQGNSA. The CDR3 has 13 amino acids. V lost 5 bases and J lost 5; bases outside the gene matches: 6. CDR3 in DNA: TGTGCCAGCAGCCAGACAGGGATCCACGAGCAGTACTTC. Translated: CASSQTGIHEQYF.

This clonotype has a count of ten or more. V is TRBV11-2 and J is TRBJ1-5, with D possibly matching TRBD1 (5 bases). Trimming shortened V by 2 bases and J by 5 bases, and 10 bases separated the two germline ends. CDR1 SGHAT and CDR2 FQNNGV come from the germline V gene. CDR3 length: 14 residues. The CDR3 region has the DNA TGTGCCAGCAGCTTAACCGACAGCTATCAGCCCCAGCATTTT. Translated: CASSLTDSYQPQHF.

CDR3 DNA sequence: TGTGCCAGCAGTTTGGGACAGGGCGGCTCTGAAGCTTTCTTT. Translated, it gives CASSLGQGGSEAFF. The chain employs TRBV12-3 or TRBV12-4 and TRBJ1-1, with 9 bases that match TRBD1. V dropped 3 bases and J dropped 6; count of bases not matched to a gene: 5. The CDR3 covers 14 residues.

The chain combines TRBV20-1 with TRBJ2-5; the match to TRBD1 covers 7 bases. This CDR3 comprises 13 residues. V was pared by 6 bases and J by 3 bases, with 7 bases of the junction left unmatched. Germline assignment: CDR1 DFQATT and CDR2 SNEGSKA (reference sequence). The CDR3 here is CSAGEGQEETQYF. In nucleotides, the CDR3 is TGCAGTGCCGGAGAAGGACAGGAAGAGACCCAGTACTTC.

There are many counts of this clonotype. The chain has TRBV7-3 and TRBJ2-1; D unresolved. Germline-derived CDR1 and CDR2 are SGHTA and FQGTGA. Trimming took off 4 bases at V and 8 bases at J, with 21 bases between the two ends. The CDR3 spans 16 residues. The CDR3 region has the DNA TGTGCCAGCAGCTCCCTGACGTTCGGAAATATAGATGAGCAGTTCTTC. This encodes CASSSLTFGNIDEQFF.

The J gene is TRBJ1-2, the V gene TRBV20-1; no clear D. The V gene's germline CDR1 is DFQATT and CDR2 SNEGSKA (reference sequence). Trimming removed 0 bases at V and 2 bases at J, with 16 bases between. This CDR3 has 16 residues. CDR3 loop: CSARDLRWKKNYGYTF. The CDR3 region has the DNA TGCAGTGCTAGAGACTTACGATGGAAGAAGAACTATGGCTACACCTTC.

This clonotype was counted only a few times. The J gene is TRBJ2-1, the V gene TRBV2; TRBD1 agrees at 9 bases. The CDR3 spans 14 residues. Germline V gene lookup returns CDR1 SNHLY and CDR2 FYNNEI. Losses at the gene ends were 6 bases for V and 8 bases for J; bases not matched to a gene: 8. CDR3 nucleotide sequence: TGTGCCAGCAGGCAACAGGGGGCATCGTATGAGCAGTTCTTC. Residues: CASRQQGASYEQFF. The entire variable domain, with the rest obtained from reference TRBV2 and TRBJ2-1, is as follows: EPEVTQTPSHQVTQMGQEVILRCVPISNHLYFYWYRQILGQKVEFLVSFYNNEISEKSEIFDDQFSVERPDGSNFTLKIRSTKLEDSAMYFCASRQQGASYEQFFGPGTRLTVL.

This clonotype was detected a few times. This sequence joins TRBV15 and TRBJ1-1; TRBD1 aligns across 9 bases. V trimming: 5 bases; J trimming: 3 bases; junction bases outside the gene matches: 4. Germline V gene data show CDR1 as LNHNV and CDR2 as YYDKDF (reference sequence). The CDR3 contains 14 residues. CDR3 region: CATSRRDRDTEAFF. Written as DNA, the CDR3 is TGTGCCACCAGCCGCCGGGACAGGGACACTGAAGCTTTCTTT. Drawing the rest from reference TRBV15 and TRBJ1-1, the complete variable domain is DAMVIQNPRYQVTQFGKPVTLSCSQTLNHNVMYWYQQKSSQAPKLLFHYYDKDFNNEADTPDNFQSRRPNTSFCFLDIRSPGLGDTAMYLCATSRRDRDTEAFFGQGTRLTVV.

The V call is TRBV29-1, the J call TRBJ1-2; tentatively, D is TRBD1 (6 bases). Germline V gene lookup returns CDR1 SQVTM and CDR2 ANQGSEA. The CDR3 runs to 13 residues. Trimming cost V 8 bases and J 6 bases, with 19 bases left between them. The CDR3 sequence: CSTTPPGADGYTF. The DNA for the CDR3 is TGCAGCACCACCCCCCCGGGGGCTGATGGCTACACCTTC.

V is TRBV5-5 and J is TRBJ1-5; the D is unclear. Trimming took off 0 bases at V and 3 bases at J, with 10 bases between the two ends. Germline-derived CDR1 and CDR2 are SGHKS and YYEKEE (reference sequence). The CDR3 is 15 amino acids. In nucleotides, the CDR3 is TGTGCCAGCAGCTTGGTGGACGGCTTCAATCAGCCCCAGCATTTT. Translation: CASSLVDGFNQPQHF.

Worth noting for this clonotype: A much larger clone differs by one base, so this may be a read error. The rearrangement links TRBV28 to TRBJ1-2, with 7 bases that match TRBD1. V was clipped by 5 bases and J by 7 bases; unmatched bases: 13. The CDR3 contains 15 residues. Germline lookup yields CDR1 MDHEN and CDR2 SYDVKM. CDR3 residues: CASSGLTGVRGGYTF. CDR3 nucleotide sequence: TGTGCCAGCAGTGGCCTTACAGGGGTGAGAGGTGGCTACACCTTC.

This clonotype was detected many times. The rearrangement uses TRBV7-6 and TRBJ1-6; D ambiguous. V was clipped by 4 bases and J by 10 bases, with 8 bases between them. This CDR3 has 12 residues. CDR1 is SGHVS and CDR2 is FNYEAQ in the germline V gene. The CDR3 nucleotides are TGTGCCAGCAGCTCCTTTTGGTCACCCCTCCACTTT. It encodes CASSSFWSPLHF. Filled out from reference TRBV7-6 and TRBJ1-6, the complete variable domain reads GAGVSQSPRYKVTKRGQDVALRCDPISGHVSLYWYRQALGQGPEFLTYFNYEAQQDKSGLPNDRFSAERPEGSISTLTIQRTEQRDSAMYRCASSSFWSPLHFGNGTRLTVT.

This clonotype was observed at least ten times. The CDR3 nucleotides are TGTGCCAGCAGTTCAGGGTTGGCCAACACTGAAGCTTTCTTT. Translated, it gives CASSSGLANTEAFF. The V and J genes are TRBV2 and TRBJ1-1; D might be TRBD1 (5 bases). Germline CDR1 reads SNHLY; CDR2 reads FYNNEI. V shed 5 bases and J shed 2 bases, with 12 bases lying between them. This CDR3 comprises 14 residues.

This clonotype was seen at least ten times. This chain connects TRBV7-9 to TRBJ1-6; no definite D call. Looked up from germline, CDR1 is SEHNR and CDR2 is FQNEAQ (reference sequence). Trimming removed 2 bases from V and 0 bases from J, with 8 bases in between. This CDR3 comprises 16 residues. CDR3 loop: CASSLRIGSYNSPLHF. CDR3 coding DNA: TGTGCCAGCAGCTTACGAATCGGCTCCTATAATTCACCCCTCCACTTT. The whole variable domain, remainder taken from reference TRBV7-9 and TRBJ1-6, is DTGVSQNPRHKITKRGQNVTFRCDPISEHNRLYWYRQTLGQGPEFLTYFQNEAQLEKSRLLSDRFSAERPKGSFSTLEIQRTEQGDSAMYLCASSLRIGSYNSPLHFGNGTRLTVT.

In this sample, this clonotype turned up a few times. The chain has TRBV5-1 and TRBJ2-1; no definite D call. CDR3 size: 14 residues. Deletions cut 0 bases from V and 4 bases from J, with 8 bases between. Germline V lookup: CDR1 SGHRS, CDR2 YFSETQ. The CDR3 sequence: CASSLDSYYNEQFF. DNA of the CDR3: TGCGCCAGCAGCTTGGACAGCTATTACAATGAGCAGTTCTTC.

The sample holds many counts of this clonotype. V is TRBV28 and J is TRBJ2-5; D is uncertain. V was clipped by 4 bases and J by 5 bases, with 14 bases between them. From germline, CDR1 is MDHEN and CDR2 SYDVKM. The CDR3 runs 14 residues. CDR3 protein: CASSWGRLRETQYF. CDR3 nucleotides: TGTGCCAGCAGTTGGGGAAGATTGCGGGAGACCCAGTACTTC.

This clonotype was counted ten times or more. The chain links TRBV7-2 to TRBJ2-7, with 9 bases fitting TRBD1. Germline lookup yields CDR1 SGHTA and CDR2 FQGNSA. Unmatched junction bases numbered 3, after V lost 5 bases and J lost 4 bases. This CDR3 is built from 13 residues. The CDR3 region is CASSPGTGYEQYF. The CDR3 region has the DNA TGTGCCAGCAGCCCAGGGACAGGGTACGAGCAGTACTTC.

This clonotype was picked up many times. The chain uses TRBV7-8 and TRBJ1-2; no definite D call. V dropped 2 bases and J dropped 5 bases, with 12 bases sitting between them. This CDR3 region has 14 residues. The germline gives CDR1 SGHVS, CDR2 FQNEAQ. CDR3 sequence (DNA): TGTGCCAGCAGCTTAAGGCAGGCGGGGTATGGCTACACCTTC. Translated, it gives CASSLRQAGYGYTF.

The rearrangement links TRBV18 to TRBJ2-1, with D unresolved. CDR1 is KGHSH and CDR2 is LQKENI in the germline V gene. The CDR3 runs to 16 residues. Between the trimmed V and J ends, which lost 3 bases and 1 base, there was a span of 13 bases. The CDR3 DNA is TGTGCCAGCTCACCGCCCTCGAGCATATCCTACAATGAGCAGTTCTTC. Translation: CASSPPSSISYNEQFF.

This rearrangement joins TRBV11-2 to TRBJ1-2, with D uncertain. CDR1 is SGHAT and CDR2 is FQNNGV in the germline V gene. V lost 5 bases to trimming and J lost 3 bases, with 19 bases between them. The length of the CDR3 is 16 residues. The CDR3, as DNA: TGTGCCAGCAGCCCACGAAGCTGGGAGTTGGACTATGGCTACACCTTC. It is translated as CASSPRSWELDYGYTF. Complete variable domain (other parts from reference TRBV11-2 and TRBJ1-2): EAGVAQSPRYKIIEKRQSVAFWCNPISGHATLYWYQQILGQGPKLLIQFQNNGVVDDSQLPKDRFSAERLKGVDSTLKIQPAKLEDSAVYLCASSPRSWELDYGYTFGSGTRLTVV.

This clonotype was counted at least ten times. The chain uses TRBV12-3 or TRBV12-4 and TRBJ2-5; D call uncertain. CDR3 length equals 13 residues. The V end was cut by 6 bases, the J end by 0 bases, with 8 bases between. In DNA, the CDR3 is TGTGCCAGCAGCCAGGAGAACCAAGAGACCCAGTACTTC. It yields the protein CASSQENQETQYF.

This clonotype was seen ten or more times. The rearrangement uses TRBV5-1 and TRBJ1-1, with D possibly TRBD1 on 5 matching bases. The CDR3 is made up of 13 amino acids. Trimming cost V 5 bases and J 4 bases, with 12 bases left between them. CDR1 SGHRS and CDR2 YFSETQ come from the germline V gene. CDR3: CASSSVGGTEAFF. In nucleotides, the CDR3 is TGCGCCAGCAGTTCCGTCGGGGGCACTGAAGCTTTCTTT. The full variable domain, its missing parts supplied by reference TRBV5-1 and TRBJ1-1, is KAGVTQTPRYLIKTRGQQVTLSCSPISGHRSVSWYQQTPGQGLQFLFEYFSETQRNKGNFPGRFSGRQFSNSRSEMNVSTLELGDSALYLCASSSVGGTEAFFGQGTRLTVV.

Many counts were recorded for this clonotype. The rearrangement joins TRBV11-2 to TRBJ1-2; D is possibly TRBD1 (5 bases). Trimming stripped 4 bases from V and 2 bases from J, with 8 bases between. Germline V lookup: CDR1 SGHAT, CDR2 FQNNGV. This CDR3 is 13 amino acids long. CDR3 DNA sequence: TGTGCCAGCAGCTCCCGACAGAACTATGGCTACACCTTC. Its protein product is CASSSRQNYGYTF. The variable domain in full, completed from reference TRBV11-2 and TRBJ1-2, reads EAGVAQSPRYKIIEKRQSVAFWCNPISGHATLYWYQQILGQGPKLLIQFQNNGVVDDSQLPKDRFSAERLKGVDSTLKIQPAKLEDSAVYLCASSSRQNYGYTFGSGTRLTVV.

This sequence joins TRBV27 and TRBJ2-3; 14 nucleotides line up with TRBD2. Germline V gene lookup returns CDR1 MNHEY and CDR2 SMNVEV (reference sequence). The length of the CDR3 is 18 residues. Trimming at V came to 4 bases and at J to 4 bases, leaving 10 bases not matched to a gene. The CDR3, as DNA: TGTGCCAGCAGTTCCACTCTGGGACTAGCGGGGGAAGCAGATACGCAGTATTTT. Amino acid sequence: CASSSTLGLAGEADTQYF.

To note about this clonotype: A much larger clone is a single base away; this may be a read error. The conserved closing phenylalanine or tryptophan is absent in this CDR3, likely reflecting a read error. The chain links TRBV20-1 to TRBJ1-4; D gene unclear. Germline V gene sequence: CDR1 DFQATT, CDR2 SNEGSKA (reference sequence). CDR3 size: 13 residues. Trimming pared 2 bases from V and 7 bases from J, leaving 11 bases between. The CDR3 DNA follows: TGCAGTGCTAGATATAGTGCGAGTGAAAAACTGTTTTCT. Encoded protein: CSARYSASEKLFS.